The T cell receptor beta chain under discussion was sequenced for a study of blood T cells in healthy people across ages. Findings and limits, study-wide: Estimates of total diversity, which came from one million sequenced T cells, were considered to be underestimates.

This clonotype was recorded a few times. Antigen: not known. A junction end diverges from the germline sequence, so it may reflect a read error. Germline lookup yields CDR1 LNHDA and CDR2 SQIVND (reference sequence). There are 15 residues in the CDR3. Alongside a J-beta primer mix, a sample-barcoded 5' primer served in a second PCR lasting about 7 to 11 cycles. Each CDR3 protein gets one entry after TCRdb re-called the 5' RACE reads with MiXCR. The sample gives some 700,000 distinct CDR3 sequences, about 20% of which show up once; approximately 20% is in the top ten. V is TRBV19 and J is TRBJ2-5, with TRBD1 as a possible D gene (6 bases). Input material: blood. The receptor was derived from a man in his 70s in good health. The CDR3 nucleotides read TGTGCCAGTAGTAACGGACAGCCGGGAAACGACCGAGAGATCTTC. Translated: CASSNGQPGNDREIF. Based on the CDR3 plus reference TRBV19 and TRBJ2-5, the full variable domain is DGGITQSPKYLFRKEGQNVTLSCEQNLNHDAMYWYRQDPGQGLRLIYYSQIVNDFQKGDIAEGYSVSREKKESFPLTVTSAQKNPTAFYLCASSNGQPGNDREIFGPGTRLLVL.